This entry lists 19 T cell receptor beta chains sequenced from one sample in a study of T cell repertoires in cytomegalovirus infection. Their antigens are not known. MiXCR, run by TCRdb on the reads, gives a single entry per CDR3 protein. The table has about 900,000 distinct CDR3 sequences, around 32% seen once. Sequencing was performed on cultured CD8+ T cells from PBMCs, taken from culture after CMV antigen stimulation. These receptors all stem from a human donor in good health (CMV status not recorded). Some clones in this sample may be carry-over from other donors' samples.

The rearrangement uses TRBV15 and TRBJ1-1, with TRBD1 matching over 7 bases. Germline trimming cut 4 bases from V and 0 bases from J; bases unmatched to any gene: 5. The length of the CDR3 is 15 residues. Germline values: CDR1 LNHNV, CDR2 YYDKDF (reference sequence). CDR3 DNA sequence: TGTGCCACCAGCACCGACAGGGCCATGAACACTGAAGCTTTCTTT. It specifies CATSTDRAMNTEAFF.

This clonotype showed up just a few times. One junction end does not reproduce the germline sequence, and a read error may be involved. The chain couples TRBV5-8 to TRBJ2-4, with TRBD1 as a possible D gene (6 bases). There are 11 residues in the CDR3. From germline, CDR1 is SGHTS and CDR2 YDEGEE. The CDR3 here is CASSWDKWVNF. CDR3 DNA sequence: TGTGCCAGCAGCTGGGACAAGTGGGTCAACTTC.

This clonotype was seen only a few times. This rearrangement joins TRBV6-1 to TRBJ2-1; no clear D. The CDR3 has 16 residues. Trimming pared 1 base from V and 3 bases from J, leaving 13 bases between. CDR1 MNHNS and CDR2 SASEGT come from the germline V gene. CDR3 in DNA: TGTGCCAGCAGTGAAGACGGATCAGGCCTCTACAATGAGCAGTTCTTC. It codes for CASSEDGSGLYNEQFF.

This clonotype was seen a handful of times. The rearrangement joins TRBV4-1 to TRBJ1-2; no reliable D call. The CDR3 length is 15 residues. Per germline, CDR1 MGHRA and CDR2 YSYEKL. V lost 0 bases, J lost 0 bases, and 8 bases lay in between. CDR3 coding DNA: TGCGCCAGCAGCCAAGATACGGACGCTAACTATGGCTACACCTTC. Translated: CASSQDTDANYGYTF.

This clonotype was found many times. The J gene is TRBJ2-4, the V gene TRBV7-9, with TRBD1 matching 8 bases. Germline V gene lookup returns CDR1 SEHNR and CDR2 FQNEAQ (reference sequence). CDR3 size: 16 residues. With 3 bases clipped from V and 9 bases from J, the junction kept 13 bases outside the gene matches. CDR3 loop: CASSLGAHAGGTIQYF. The CDR3 region has the DNA TGTGCCAGCAGCTTGGGGGCCCACGCAGGGGGCACCATTCAGTACTTC.

The chain is built from TRBV11-2 and TRBJ2-1; D may be TRBD2 (7 bases). Germline CDR1 and CDR2: SGHAT and FQNNGV. This CDR3 is 14 amino acids long. V was pared by 3 bases and J by 8 bases, with 14 bases between. The CDR3 here is CASSLAGARDEQFF. CDR3 nucleotides: TGTGCCAGCAGCTTGGCGGGGGCCAGAGATGAGCAGTTCTTC.

This clonotype showed up just a few times. CDR3 amino acids: CASNRQGYEQYF. The CDR3 DNA reads as TGTGCCAGCAACCGACAGGGCTACGAGCAGTACTTC. The V gene is TRBV6-1, the J gene TRBJ2-7, with 7 bases aligning to TRBD1. Germline V gene sequence: CDR1 MNHNS, CDR2 SASEGT. V dropped 7 bases and J dropped 3; count of bases not matched to a gene: 3. The CDR3 covers 12 residues.

This clonotype has a handful of counts. V and J are TRBV6-6 and TRBJ2-3; no clear D. Germline CDR1 and CDR2: MNHNY and SVGAGI (reference sequence). This CDR3 spans 13 amino acids. The V end was cut by 2 bases, the J end by 4 bases, with 7 bases between. The CDR3 protein is CASSYAQSDTQYF. The CDR3 DNA sequence: TGTGCCAGCAGTTACGCGCAGTCAGATACGCAGTATTTT.

V gene TRBV4-1 combines with J gene TRBJ1-1, with 10 bases aligning to TRBD1. This CDR3 is 12 amino acids long. Germline assignment: CDR1 MGHRA and CDR2 YSYEKL. J gave up 10 bases and V 3 bases, and 2 bases lay outside the gene matches. The CDR3 nucleotides read TGCGCCAGCAGCCAGACAGGGGGCTTAGCTTTCTTT. It yields the protein CASSQTGGLAFF.

This chain links TRBV27 with TRBJ1-2; TRBD1 might be the D (6 bases). V was cut by 5 bases and J by 4 bases, with 14 bases left in between. The CDR3 sequence is 14 residues long. Germline V gives CDR1 MNHEY, CDR2 SMNVEV (reference sequence). For the CDR3, the DNA is TGTGCCAGCAGTCCACCCGGACAGCTCTATGGCTACACCTTC. Protein sequence: CASSPPGQLYGYTF.

This clonotype was detected many times. The J gene is TRBJ2-1, the V gene TRBV7-8, with 13 bases that match TRBD2. The V and J ends lost 8 bases and 3 bases, in that order; junction bases with no gene match: 7. Germline CDR1 SGHVS, CDR2 FQNEAQ. The CDR3 is 16 residues long. In nucleotides, the CDR3 is TGTGCCAGCTTACTAGCGGGGGGGAAGAGCTACAATGAGCAGTTCTTC. It translates to CASLLAGGKSYNEQFF. The full variable domain, completed using reference TRBV7-8 and TRBJ2-1, is GAGVSQSPRYKVAKRGQDVALRCDPISGHVSLFWYQQALGQGPEFLTYFQNEAQLDKSGLPSDRFFAERPEGSVSTLKIQRTQQEDSAVYLCASLLAGGKSYNEQFFGPGTRLTVL.

The chain combines TRBV19 with TRBJ1-1, with a weak D call TRBD1 (5 bases). The CDR3 spans 14 residues. Germline lookup yields CDR1 LNHDA and CDR2 SQIVND (reference sequence). Trimming stripped 10 bases from V and 1 base from J, with 16 bases between. Here the CDR3 DNA reads TGTGCCACCAGAAGTATGACAGAGAACACTGAAGCTTTCTTT. Its protein is CATRSMTENTEAFF.

V is TRBV7-6 and J is TRBJ2-2, with a weak D call TRBD1 (6 bases). The V and J ends lost 2 bases and 6 bases respectively, with 10 bases between them. Looked up from germline, CDR1 is SGHVS and CDR2 is FNYEAQ. The CDR3 sequence is 14 residues long. The DNA of the CDR3 is TGTGCCAGCAGCTTATTAACAGGGTCCGGGGAGCTGTTTTTT. As protein: CASSLLTGSGELFF.

The chain combines TRBV10-3 with TRBJ2-2; a possible D gene is TRBD1 (8 bases). The CDR3 is 15 residues long. Germline CDR1 and CDR2: ENHRY and SYGVKD. Between the trimmed V and J ends, which lost 6 bases and 4 bases, there was a span of 15 bases. CDR3 residues: CAIRTDREGTGELFF. CDR3 in DNA: TGTGCCATCAGGACGGACAGGGAGGGCACCGGGGAGCTGTTTTTT.

The chain joins TRBV14 to TRBJ1-1; D not certain. CDR3 size: 13 residues. Looked up from germline, CDR1 is SGHDN and CDR2 is FVKESK. The V end lost 5 bases, the J end lost 3 bases, and 10 bases lay between the germline ends. CDR3 region: CASSSFRYTEAFF. CDR3 DNA: TGTGCCAGCAGCAGTTTCCGGTACACTGAAGCTTTCTTT. The full variable domain, in which reference TRBV14 and TRBJ1-1 provide the parts outside the CDR3, is EAGVTQFPSHSVIEKGQTVTLRCDPISGHDNLYWYRRVMGKEIKFLLHFVKESKQDESGMPNNRFLAERTGGTYSTLKVQPAELEDSGVYFCASSSFRYTEAFFGQGTRLTVV.

V and J are TRBV28 and TRBJ2-6, with TRBD1 matching 8 bases. The V segment lost 3 bases and the J segment 3 bases; nucleotides outside the gene matches: 16. The V gene's germline CDR1 is MDHEN and CDR2 SYDVKM. The CDR3 is 20 amino acids. CDR3 nucleotide sequence: TGTGCCAGCAGTTTTATCGGTCAGGGGGCTTTAGCGAGTGGGGCCAACGTCCTGACTTTC. This gives the protein CASSFIGQGALASGANVLTF.

The rearrangement joins TRBV5-4 to TRBJ2-5; 11 nucleotides match TRBD1. The germline gives CDR1 SGHNT, CDR2 YYREEE (reference sequence). The CDR3 contains 15 residues. J gave up 5 bases and V 2 bases, and 5 bases lay outside the gene matches. The CDR3 region is CASSFWTGGFETQYF. As DNA, the CDR3 is TGTGCCAGCAGCTTTTGGACAGGGGGCTTTGAGACCCAGTACTTC.

The rearrangement links TRBV4-1 to TRBJ2-2; TRBD2 matches 13 bases. Germline values: CDR1 MGHRA, CDR2 YSYEKL. The CDR3 contains 18 residues. V dropped 2 bases and J dropped 1; count of bases not matched to a gene: 4. CDR3 nucleotide sequence: TGCGCCAGCAGCCAAACCGGACTAGCGGGGGAGAACACCGGGGAGCTGTTTTTT. Residues: CASSQTGLAGENTGELFF.

The rearrangement joins TRBV11-2 to TRBJ1-1; 8 nucleotides line up with TRBD1. J lost 5 bases, V lost 5 bases, and 7 bases had no gene match. Germline CDR1 and CDR2: SGHAT and FQNNGV. This CDR3 is built from 14 residues. CDR3 in amino acids: CASSPLDRETEAFF. CDR3 sequence (DNA): TGTGCCAGCAGCCCCCTGGACAGGGAGACTGAAGCTTTCTTT.